This T cell receptor beta chain originates from a study of blood T cell repertoires in COVID-19. Study-wide context: From T cells, B-cell-depleted T cells, or PBMCs came the material, which was cDNA or gDNA.

This CDR3 spans 17 amino acids. The J segment lost 7 bases and the V segment lost 4 bases, leaving 11 bases of the junction unmatched. Germline V gene lookup returns CDR1 LGHNA and CDR2 YSLEER. Clones were sequenced by immunoSEQ multiplex PCR, and TCRdb holds only the in-frame ones, with some missing. Of approximately 110,000 clones in the sample, 85% were seen once. The TCR was taken from a woman at least 80 years old with COVID-19, enrolled during active disease. Specimen: peripheral blood. The V call is TRBV4-3, the J call TRBJ2-2, with 11 bases that match TRBD2. The CDR3 DNA sequence: TGCGCCAGCAGCCGGACTACTAGCGGGAGAAGGTACGGGGAGCTGTTTTTT. Its translation: CASSRTTSGRRYGELFF.